These T cell receptor beta chains were read from a single sample in a study of cytomegalovirus exposure and HLA in healthy donors. Assay: immunoSEQ multiplex PCR; the TCRdb copy retains only in-frame clones and omits some. The sample holds fewer than 150,000 clones; more than 80% are singletons and the top ten take 1%. Sequenced sample: PBMCs. These receptors came from a man aged 35-49 years in good health and CMV-seronegative. Each CDR3 is given with its conserved first and last residue. The order of the fields is clone size, V gene, J gene, D gene, CDR3 protein, CDR3 DNA. A D gene is named only where the DNA matches it firmly. Expanded clones get a size class; other rows say once, few or many, or leave the size out.

size: few
V: TRBV2
J: TRBJ2-7
D: .
CDR3: CASSDGLDTYEQYF
DNA: TGTGCCAGCAGTGATGGCTTGGACACCTACGAGCAGTACTTC

size: once
V: TRBV5-1
J: TRBJ2-7
D: TRBD1
CDR3: CASSGMDRGEQYF
DNA: TGCGCCAGCAGCGGGATGGACAGGGGCGAGCAGTACTTC

size: .
V: TRBV5-4
J: TRBJ1-4
D: TRBD1
CDR3: CASSEGQTSNEKLFF
DNA: TGTGCCAGCAGCGAGGGACAGACATCTAATGAAAAACTGTTTTTT

size: .
V: TRBV5-6
J: TRBJ1-2
D: .
CDR3: CASSLPGQWSYGYTF
DNA: TGTGCCAGCAGCTTGCCCGGACAGTGGTCCTATGGCTACACCTTC

size: few
V: TRBV4-2
J: TRBJ1-2
D: TRBD1
CDR3: CASSQPRTGIYGYTF
DNA: TGTGCCAGCAGCCAACCGCGGACAGGGATCTATGGCTACACCTTC

size: .
V: TRBV25-1
J: TRBJ2-1
D: .
CDR3: CASSDGGGHEQFF
DNA: TGTGCCAGCAGTGATGGGGGAGGCCATGAGCAGTTCTTC

size: .
V: TRBV6-5
J: TRBJ1-1
D: .
CDR3: CASSYGGSNTEAFF
DNA: TGTGCCAGCAGTTACGGCGGCAGTAACACTGAAGCTTTCTTT

size: .
V: TRBV2
J: TRBJ2-2
D: .
CDR3: CASSVGRLNTGELFF
DNA: TGTGCCAGCAGTGTTGGGAGACTAAACACCGGGGAGCTGTTTTTT

size: .
V: TRBV28
J: TRBJ1-2
D: TRBD1
CDR3: CASSSGGGGYTF
DNA: TGTGCCAGCAGTTCAGGGGGTGGTGGCTACACCTTC

size: .
V: TRBV18
J: TRBJ1-6
D: .
CDR3: CASTVEEGNSPLHF
DNA: TGTGCCAGCACCGTGGAGGAGGGTAATTCACCCCTCCACTTT

size: .
V: TRBV6-5
J: TRBJ2-1
D: TRBD1
CDR3: CASSLDRVYNEQFF
DNA: TGTGCCAGCAGTTTGGACAGGGTATACAATGAGCAGTTCTTC

size: once
V: TRBV6-1
J: TRBJ2-5
D: TRBD2
CDR3: CASGLAGLETQYF
DNA: TGTGCCAGCGGGCTAGCGGGGTTGGAGACCCAGTACTTC

size: once
V: TRBV6-5
J: TRBJ2-7
D: .
CDR3: CASSYSGTPKTYEQYF
DNA: TGTGCCAGCAGTTACTCCGGGACTCCAAAAACCTACGAGCAGTACTTC